This paragraph covers one TCR beta chain sequence. Its antigen is undetermined. The entry originates in a study of T-cell reconstitution after alpha-beta-depleted transplantation in children. The study, taken as a whole, reports: Newly produced T cells mostly accounted for T-cell counts and diversity one year post-transplant. Approximately two months post-transplant, alpha-beta T cells reportedly originated from several hundred expanded graft clones. From surviving recipient T cells and thymic progenitors came the high day-60 TCRbeta diversity observed in some patients.

The V end was cut by 4 bases, the J end by 6 bases, with 7 bases between. The germline V gene has CDR1 SGHAT and CDR2 FQNNGV. The CDR3 covers 11 residues. Unique molecular identifiers were built into the TCRbeta library. Each CDR3 protein is one row after TCRdb ran MiXCR on the PCR reads. The table has 700,000 to 850,000 distinct CDR3 sequences, about 16% seen once; the top ten hold around 5%. Sample: PBMCs, mostly from graft donor cells, taken 360 days after TCRalphabeta/CD19-depleted stem cell transplant. The V gene is TRBV11-2, the J gene TRBJ2-7; D is unresolved. The sequence was obtained from a male patient younger than 18 who had a stem cell transplant for acute lymphoblastic leukemia, so the T cells may come from the graft donor. The CDR3 DNA is TGTGCCAGCAGCTACCCGGCCGAGCAGTACTTC. Protein: CASSYPAEQYF.